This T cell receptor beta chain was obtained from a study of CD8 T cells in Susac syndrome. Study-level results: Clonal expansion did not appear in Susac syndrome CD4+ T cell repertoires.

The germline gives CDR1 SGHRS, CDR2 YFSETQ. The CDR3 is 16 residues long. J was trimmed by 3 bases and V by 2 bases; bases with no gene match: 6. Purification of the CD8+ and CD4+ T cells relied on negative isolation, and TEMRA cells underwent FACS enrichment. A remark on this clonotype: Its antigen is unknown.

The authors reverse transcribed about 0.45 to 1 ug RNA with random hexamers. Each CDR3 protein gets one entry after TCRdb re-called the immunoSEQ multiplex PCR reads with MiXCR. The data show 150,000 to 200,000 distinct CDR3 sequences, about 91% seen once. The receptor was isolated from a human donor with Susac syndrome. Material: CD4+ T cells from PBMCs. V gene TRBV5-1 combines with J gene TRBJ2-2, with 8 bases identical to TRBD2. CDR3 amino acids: CASSFFGGDHTGELFF. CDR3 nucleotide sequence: TGCGCCAGCAGCTTCTTCGGGGGGGATCACACCGGGGAGCTGTTTTTT.